These 16 T cell receptor beta chains came from one sample sequenced in a study of identical twins. MiXCR was run by TCRdb on the 5' RACE reads, yielding one entry per CDR3 protein. The sample yields around 370,000 distinct CDR3 sequences, approximately 8.8% seen once. The sequenced material came from naive T cells sorted from blood. The receptor source for this set is a woman aged 45-59 years in good health.

This clonotype was counted only a few times. This sequence joins TRBV5-1 and TRBJ1-2, with TRBD1 matching 12 bases. The germline V gene has CDR1 SGHRS and CDR2 YFSETQ. The V gene end was trimmed by 2 bases and the J gene end by 6 bases; junction bases not matched to a gene: 8. This CDR3 is built from 16 residues. The CDR3 reads CASSFPGTGGADGYTF. CDR3 in DNA: TGCGCCAGCAGCTTCCCTGGGACAGGGGGCGCAGATGGCTACACCTTC.

This clonotype showed up just a few times. The rearrangement uses TRBV24-1 and TRBJ2-1; 12 nucleotides line up with TRBD2. The length of the CDR3 is 17 residues. V shed 5 bases, J shed 0 bases, and the junction held 4 bases outside the gene matches. Germline CDR1 KGHDR, CDR2 SFDVKD. CDR3 nucleotide sequence: TGTGCCACCAGTGTCCCACTAGCGGGGGGCTCCTACAATGAGCAGTTCTTC. It translates to CATSVPLAGGSYNEQFF.

This clonotype was counted at least ten times. The chain is built from TRBV6-5 and TRBJ2-1; TRBD2 aligns across 12 bases. The CDR3 totals 13 residues. Germline V CDR1 and CDR2: MNHEY, SVGAGI. V lost 7 bases to trimming and J lost 14 bases; unmatched junction nucleotides: 9. The DNA of the CDR3 is TGTGCCAGCACCAGACTAGCGGGAGTTGCGGAGTTCTTC. Translation gives CASTRLAGVAEFF.

Here the CDR3 DNA reads TGTGCCAGCAGCTTATGGGTCAAGGCAGTTAGGGGGGGCGACGAGCAGTACTTC. Its protein is CASSLWVKAVRGGDEQYF. V is TRBV7-8 and J is TRBJ2-7; TRBD2 might be the D (7 bases). The V end lost 2 bases, the J end lost 5 bases, and 25 bases lay between the germline ends. Per germline, CDR1 SGHVS and CDR2 FQNEAQ. The CDR3 covers 18 residues.

The chain carries TRBV6-1 and TRBJ2-2; D possibly uses TRBD1 or TRBD2 (5 bases each). V lost 7 bases and J 9 bases, leaving 15 bases between the germline ends. The CDR3 has 13 amino acids. The germline CDR1 and CDR2 sequences are MNHNS and SASEGT. This CDR3 is CASTLVSGRELFF. CDR3 bases: TGTGCCAGCACCCTAGTCTCGGGACGGGAGCTGTTTTTT.

The chain carries TRBV2 and TRBJ2-1; D unresolved. Trimming took 10 bases from V and 5 from J, leaving 15 bases between them. This CDR3 is built from 13 residues. From germline, CDR1 is SNHLY and CDR2 FYNNEI. CDR3 amino acids: CATSELQNNEQFF. The CDR3 DNA follows: TGTGCCACCTCGGAGCTTCAAAACAATGAGCAGTTCTTC.

The V call is TRBV7-9, the J call TRBJ2-5; 9 bases align to TRBD1. V gave up 5 bases and J gave up 3 bases; unmatched junction bases: 16. The CDR3 has 18 residues. Germline V gives CDR1 SEHNR, CDR2 FQNEAQ (reference sequence). For the CDR3, the DNA is TGTGCCAGCAGCCCCATCCTAGGTCGCGGGACAGGGAAAGAGACCCAGTACTTC. The encoded protein is CASSPILGRGTGKETQYF.

V and J are TRBV11-2 and TRBJ2-2, with a tentative D call TRBD1 (5 bases). The V gene lost 5 bases and the J gene lost 0 bases, with 10 bases spanning the gap. CDR3 length: 15 amino acids. In germline, CDR1 is SGHAT, CDR2 FQNNGV. The CDR3 protein is CASSPKGTNTGELFF. For the CDR3, the DNA is TGTGCCAGCAGCCCAAAGGGGACGAACACCGGGGAGCTGTTTTTT.

The chain carries TRBV4-1 and TRBJ2-7; possible D gene TRBD1, 5 bases. V shed 1 base and J shed 5 bases, with 15 bases lying between them. In germline, CDR1 is MGHRA, CDR2 YSYEKL. The CDR3 extends over 15 amino acids. The CDR3 sequence is CASSQVQGPANEQYF. The CDR3 DNA reads as TGCGCCAGCAGCCAAGTGCAGGGCCCCGCGAACGAGCAGTACTTC.

This clonotype came up a few times. The chain has TRBV27 and TRBJ2-1; 10 positions agree with TRBD2. The germline CDR1 and CDR2 sequences are MNHEY and SMNVEV (reference sequence). The V and J ends lost 0 bases and 7 bases, in that order; junction bases with no gene match: 6. The CDR3 has 16 amino acids. CDR3: CASSLSASGSWNEQFF. CDR3 DNA sequence: TGTGCCAGCAGTTTATCTGCTAGCGGGAGTTGGAATGAGCAGTTCTTC.

This clonotype was seen at least ten times. The V and J genes are TRBV3-1 and TRBJ2-1; D not resolved. The germline V gene encodes CDR1 LGHDT and CDR2 YNNKEL (reference sequence). The V and J ends lost 4 bases and 10 bases respectively, with 11 bases between them. This CDR3 region has 12 residues. In nucleotides, the CDR3 is TGTGCCAGCAGCCCCGACGGGCCGGAGCAGTTCTTC. This gives the protein CASSPDGPEQFF.

There are a few counts of this clonotype. This chain connects TRBV7-9 to TRBJ2-7; D perhaps matches TRBD2 (5 bases). The CDR3 has 14 residues. The ends were cut back, 3 bases at V and 2 bases at J, with 11 bases in the middle. Germline V gene sequence: CDR1 SEHNR, CDR2 FQNEAQ (reference sequence). In nucleotides, the CDR3 is TGTGCCAGCAGCTTCGAGGGTCCTACCTACGAGCAGTACTTC. Its protein is CASSFEGPTYEQYF.

CDR3 region: CAINSGHNEQFF. The DNA of the CDR3 is TGTGCCATCAATTCGGGGCACAATGAGCAGTTCTTC. V is TRBV10-3 and J is TRBJ2-1; the D gene could be TRBD1 or TRBD2 (5 bases each). Deletions cut 7 bases from V and 5 bases from J, with 9 bases between. The CDR3 totals 12 residues. CDR1 and CDR2 (germline): ENHRY, SYGVKD.

This clonotype was recorded a few times. The chain links TRBV20-1 to TRBJ2-3, with 8 bases aligning to TRBD2. The length of the CDR3 is 13 residues. The germline CDR1 and CDR2 sequences are DFQATT and SNEGSKA (reference sequence). V lost 4 bases to trimming and J lost 0 bases; unmatched junction nucleotides: 0. CDR3 residues: CSATSGSTDTQYF. The CDR3 DNA reads as TGCAGTGCTACTAGCGGGAGCACAGATACGCAGTATTTT.

This clonotype was observed a few times. The chain links TRBV9 to TRBJ2-1, with 8 bases that match TRBD2. V trimming: 0 bases; J trimming: 6 bases; junction bases outside the gene matches: 8. The length of the CDR3 is 16 residues. Germline CDR1 and CDR2: SGDLS and YYNGEE. The CDR3 bases are TGTGCCAGCAGCGTAGAAGACGGGAGGGGACCCAATGAGCAGTTCTTC. Residues: CASSVEDGRGPNEQFF.

The chain couples TRBV20-1 to TRBJ2-3; 7 bases agree with TRBD2. The germline CDR1 and CDR2 sequences are DFQATT and SNEGSKA (reference sequence). This CDR3 is built from 16 residues. The V segment lost 0 bases and the J segment 2 bases; nucleotides outside the gene matches: 8. CDR3 sequence reads: CSARDLAGVITDTQYF. DNA for the CDR3: TGCAGTGCTAGAGATCTCGCGGGAGTAATCACAGATACGCAGTATTTT.